This TCR beta chain was captured by sequencing in a study of regulatory T cells in long-lasting Graves disease. Time point in this sample: newly diagnosed GD, antithyroid drugs for less than 3 months. Construction of the TCR library relied on RNA isolated from PBMCs. Staff took roughly 9.1 milliliters of peripheral blood and put it into EDTA tubes. General study findings and limits: Persistent disease samples used TRBV28, TRBJ1-2 and TRBJ2-5 preferentially.

On this clonotype: Its specificity is not known.

CDR3-region Arm-PCR and iRepertoire HTBI primers produced the TCR beta libraries. Using its own MiXCR run on the multiplex PCR reads, TCRdb lists one record per CDR3 protein. Here the sample spans roughly 510,000 distinct CDR3 sequences, about 16% being singletons. CDR3 length: 16 residues. V dropped 3 bases and J dropped 6 bases, with 18 bases sitting between them. Germline lookup yields CDR1 SGHKS and CDR2 YYEKEE (reference sequence). These data were likewise used in another study, on T cells in Graves' hyperthyroidism and ophthalmopathy.

V usage is TRBV5-5 and J usage is TRBJ2-2; D may be TRBD1 or TRBD2 (5 bases each). This clonotype originated in a young man with Graves disease. The specimen comprised peripheral blood mononuclear cells (PBMCs), sampled at new diagnosis, from a patient treated with antithyroid drugs. This chain's CDR3 is CASSSPGSVRAGELFF. For the CDR3, the DNA is TGTGCCAGCAGCTCGCCTGGGAGCGTCAGGGCCGGGGAGCTGTTTTTT.